Shown below are 17 T cell receptor beta chains from a single sample sequenced in a study of regulatory T cells in long-lasting Graves disease. Time point of the sample: persistent/refractory GD, antithyroid drugs over 5 years with positive TRAb. RNA from PBMCs was the source of the TCR library. Arm-PCR of CDR3 regions and iRepertoire HTBI primers were the basis on which TCR beta libraries were built. TCRdb reprocessed the multiplex PCR reads via MiXCR and lists one record per CDR3 protein. This table has over 650,000 distinct CDR3 sequences, about 30% appearing once. The starting material was peripheral blood mononuclear cells (PBMCs), obtained when the disease was refractory, from a patient treated with antithyroid drugs. The receptor source for this set is a female donor with Graves disease.

This clonotype was seen only once. J is TRBJ1-5 and V is TRBV5-1, with 10 bases that match TRBD1. The germline gives CDR1 SGHRS, CDR2 YFSETQ. The V gene end was trimmed by 2 bases and the J gene end by 7 bases; junction bases not matched to a gene: 9. The CDR3 has 16 amino acids. This chain's CDR3 is CASSFSGTGEGQPQHF. The DNA of the CDR3 is TGCGCCAGCAGCTTCTCCGGGACAGGGGAAGGACAGCCCCAGCATTTT.

This clonotype was detected only a few times. The chain links TRBV6-1 to TRBJ1-6; D not certain. CDR3 length: 14 amino acids. Trimming stripped 5 bases from V and 7 bases from J, with 12 bases between. Germline V lookup: CDR1 MNHNS, CDR2 SASEGT. Here the CDR3 DNA reads TGTGCCAGCAGTCTCGACGTCAGGAATTCACCCCTCCACTTT. Protein product: CASSLDVRNSPLHF.

The V call is TRBV20-1, the J call TRBJ1-3; TRBD1 matches at 8 bases. The CDR3 runs to 15 residues. CDR1 and CDR2 (germline): DFQATT, SNEGSKA (reference sequence). V shed 1 base and J 2 bases; nucleotides not matched to a gene: 4. The DNA of the CDR3 is TGCAGTGCTAGAGCCGGACAGGGTACTGGAAACACCATATATTTT. Its protein product is CSARAGQGTGNTIYF.

The rearrangement joins TRBV7-9 to TRBJ1-6; D gene ambiguous. CDR1 SEHNR and CDR2 FQNEAQ come from the germline V gene (reference sequence). V gave up 5 bases and J gave up 6 bases, with 8 bases separating them. The CDR3 is 13 residues long. CDR3 loop: CASSLLPNSPLHF. The CDR3 nucleotides are TGTGCCAGCAGCCTCCTACCTAATTCACCCCTCCACTTT. Complete variable domain (other parts from reference TRBV7-9 and TRBJ1-6): DTGVSQNPRHKITKRGQNVTFRCDPISEHNRLYWYRQTLGQGPEFLTYFQNEAQLEKSRLLSDRFSAERPKGSFSTLEIQRTEQGDSAMYLCASSLLPNSPLHFGNGTRLTVT.

This clonotype was detected a few times. The chain recombines TRBV20-1 with TRBJ2-5; no firm D call. The CDR3 totals 14 residues. Deletions cut 0 bases from V and 5 bases from J, with 13 bases between. The germline V gene encodes CDR1 DFQATT and CDR2 SNEGSKA (reference sequence). CDR3 amino acids: CSARDGSGDETQYF. CDR3 sequence (DNA): TGCAGTGCTAGAGATGGGTCCGGCGACGAGACCCAGTACTTC.

This sequence joins TRBV12-3 or TRBV12-4 and TRBJ1-1; D is ambiguous. The ends were cut back, 5 bases at V and 6 bases at J, with 13 bases in the middle. The CDR3 has 13 residues. The CDR3 DNA reads as TGTGCCAGCAGTCCGTCCGGGTTGGCTGAAGCTTTCTTT. Translated: CASSPSGLAEAFF.

This chain uses TRBV7-9 with TRBJ1-1, with a weak D call TRBD1 (6 bases). V dropped 7 bases and J dropped 13 bases, with 28 bases sitting between them. The CDR3 is 15 amino acids. The germline V gene encodes CDR1 SEHNR and CDR2 FQNEAQ (reference sequence). Here the CDR3 DNA reads TGTGCCAGCAAAAACGGTGGAGGGGTTAAGGGGGAGGTTTTCTTT. Its protein is CASKNGGGVKGEVFF.

This clonotype showed up many times. V is TRBV28 and J is TRBJ1-1; no firm D call. The CDR3 loop spans 12 amino acids. Per germline, CDR1 MDHEN and CDR2 SYDVKM. Trimming shortened V by 5 bases and J by 7 bases, and 11 bases separated the two germline ends. CDR3 bases: TGTGCCAGCAGTGTCACCCCAGGTGAAGCTTTCTTT. Protein: CASSVTPGEAFF.

This clonotype showed up just a few times. The chain carries TRBV28 and TRBJ1-2, with 7 positions matching TRBD1. J lost 8 bases, V lost 6 bases, and 3 bases had no gene match. CDR3 length: 11 amino acids. From germline, CDR1 is MDHEN and CDR2 SYDVKM. CDR3 in amino acids: CASRQGGGYTF. CDR3 coding DNA: TGTGCCAGCAGACAAGGGGGCGGCTACACCTTC.

This clonotype came up many times. This chain joins TRBV28 and TRBJ2-7, with D possibly matching TRBD2 (6 bases). The V end was cut by 1 base, the J end by 5 bases, with 18 bases between. The CDR3 covers 16 residues. Germline CDR1 and CDR2: MDHEN and SYDVKM. The CDR3 is CASSLFGSGTSDEQYF. CDR3 in DNA: TGTGCCAGCAGTTTATTTGGTAGCGGCACTTCTGACGAGCAGTACTTC. The variable domain in full, with the rest retrieved from reference TRBV28 and TRBJ2-7, is DVKVTQSSRYLVKRTGEKVFLECVQDMDHENMFWYRQDPGLGLRLIYFSYDVKMKEKGDIPEGYSVSREKKERFSLILESASTNQTSMYLCASSLFGSGTSDEQYFGPGTRLTVT.

Comment on this clonotype: One end of the junction fails to match germline, which may point to a read error. The genes are TRBV5-1 and TRBJ1-1; 7 bases are a match to TRBD1. Germline V lookup: CDR1 SGHRS, CDR2 YFSETQ. The CDR3 is made up of 14 amino acids. In DNA, the CDR3 is TGCACCAGCAGCCTCGACAGGGCGAACACTGAAGCTTTCTTT. Its translation is CTSSLDRANTEAFF.

This clonotype has more than one count but fewer than ten. The chain combines TRBV7-9 with TRBJ2-7; TRBD2 agrees at 11 bases. This CDR3 is built from 15 residues. V was pared by 5 bases and J by 3 bases, with 6 bases of the junction left unmatched. Germline V gives CDR1 SEHNR, CDR2 FQNEAQ (reference sequence). The CDR3 region has the DNA TGTGCCAGCAGCGCTTCCGGGACTAGCGGCTACGAGCAGTACTTC. It translates to CASSASGTSGYEQYF.

The V gene is TRBV30, the J gene TRBJ2-5, with 8 bases that match TRBD1. This CDR3 is built from 14 residues. The trim removed 5 bases at V and 2 bases at J, leaving 7 bases unmatched. Germline CDR1 reads GTSNPN; CDR2 reads SVGIG (reference sequence). The CDR3 protein is CAWGGQGGQETQYF. CDR3 in DNA: TGTGCCTGGGGCGGACAGGGAGGTCAAGAGACCCAGTACTTC. The whole variable domain, remainder taken from reference TRBV30 and TRBJ2-5, is SQTIHQWPATLVQPVGSPLSLECTVEGTSNPNLYWYRQAAGRGLQLLFYSVGIGQISSEVPQNLSASRPQDRQFILSSKKLLLSDSGFYLCAWGGQGGQETQYFGPGTRLLVL.

This clonotype was counted ten times or more. The V call is TRBV11-2, the J call TRBJ2-7, with D unclear. The CDR3 has 11 amino acids. The V gene lost 5 bases and the J gene lost 0 bases, with 2 bases spanning the gap. Germline lookup yields CDR1 SGHAT and CDR2 FQNNGV. CDR3 sequence: CASSHSYEQYF. The CDR3, as DNA: TGTGCCAGCAGCCACTCCTACGAGCAGTACTTC.

In its sample, this clonotype was seen many times. The chain recombines TRBV11-2 with TRBJ2-1, with 7 bases that match TRBD2. After removal of 1 base from V and 3 bases from J, the junction contained 3 bases not matched to a gene. The length of the CDR3 is 15 residues. The V gene's germline CDR1 is SGHAT and CDR2 FQNNGV. Here the CDR3 reads CASSLGLADYNEQFF. The CDR3 region has the DNA TGTGCCAGCAGCTTAGGGCTAGCGGACTACAATGAGCAGTTCTTC.

V and J are TRBV6-1 and TRBJ1-2, with 10 bases aligning to TRBD1. CDR3 length equals 15 residues. V shed 7 bases and J 4 bases; nucleotides not matched to a gene: 9. CDR1 is MNHNS, CDR2 SASEGT, per germline. CDR3 sequence: CASNKDRGLPYGYTF. DNA for the CDR3: TGTGCCAGCAACAAGGACAGGGGGTTACCCTATGGCTACACCTTC.

In this sample, this clonotype turned up a few times. The rearrangement links TRBV20-1 to TRBJ1-4, with 8 positions matching TRBD1. CDR1 is DFQATT and CDR2 is SNEGSKA in the germline V gene (reference sequence). After removal of 0 bases from V and 6 bases from J, the junction contained 6 bases not matched to a gene. The CDR3 runs 15 residues. CDR3 nucleotides: TGCAGTGCTAGAGATCCCGGACAGGGCGATGAAAAACTGTTTTTT. Its protein is CSARDPGQGDEKLFF.